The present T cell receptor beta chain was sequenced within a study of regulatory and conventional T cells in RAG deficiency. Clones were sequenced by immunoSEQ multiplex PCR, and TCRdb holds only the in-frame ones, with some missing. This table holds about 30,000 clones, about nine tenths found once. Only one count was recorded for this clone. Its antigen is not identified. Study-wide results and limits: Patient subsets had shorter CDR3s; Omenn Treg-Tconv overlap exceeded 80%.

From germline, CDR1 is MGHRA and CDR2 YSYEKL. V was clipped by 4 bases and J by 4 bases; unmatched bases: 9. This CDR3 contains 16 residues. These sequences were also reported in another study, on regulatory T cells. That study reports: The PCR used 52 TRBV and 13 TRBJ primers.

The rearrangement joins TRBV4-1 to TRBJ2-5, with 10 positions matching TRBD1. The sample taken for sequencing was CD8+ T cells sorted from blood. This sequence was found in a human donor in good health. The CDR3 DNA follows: TGCGCCAGCAGCCGCCAGGGGGGACAGGGGATAGAGACCCAGTACTTC. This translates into CASSRQGGQGIETQYF.